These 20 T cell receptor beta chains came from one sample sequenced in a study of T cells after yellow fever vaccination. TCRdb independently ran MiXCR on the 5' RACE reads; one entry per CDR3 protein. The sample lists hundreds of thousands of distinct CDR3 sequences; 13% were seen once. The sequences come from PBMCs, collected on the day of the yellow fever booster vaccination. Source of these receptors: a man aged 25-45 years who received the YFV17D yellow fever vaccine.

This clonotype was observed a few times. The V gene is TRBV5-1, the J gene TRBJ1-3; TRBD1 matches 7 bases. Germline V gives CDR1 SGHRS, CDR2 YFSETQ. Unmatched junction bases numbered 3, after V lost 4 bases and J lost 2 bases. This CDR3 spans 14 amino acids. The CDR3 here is CASSQGTAGNTIYF. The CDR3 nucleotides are TGCGCCAGCAGCCAGGGGACAGCTGGAAACACCATATATTTT.

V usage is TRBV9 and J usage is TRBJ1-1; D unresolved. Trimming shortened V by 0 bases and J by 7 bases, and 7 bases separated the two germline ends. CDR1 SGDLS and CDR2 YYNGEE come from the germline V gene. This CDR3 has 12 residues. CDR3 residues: CASSVELGEAFF. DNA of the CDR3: TGTGCCAGCAGCGTAGAGCTCGGTGAAGCTTTCTTT. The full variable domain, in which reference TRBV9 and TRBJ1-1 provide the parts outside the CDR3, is DSGVTQTPKHLITATGQRVTLRCSPRSGDLSVYWYQQSLDQGLQFLIQYYNGEERAKGNILERFSAQQFPDLHSELNLSSLELGDSALYFCASSVELGEAFFGQGTRLTVV.

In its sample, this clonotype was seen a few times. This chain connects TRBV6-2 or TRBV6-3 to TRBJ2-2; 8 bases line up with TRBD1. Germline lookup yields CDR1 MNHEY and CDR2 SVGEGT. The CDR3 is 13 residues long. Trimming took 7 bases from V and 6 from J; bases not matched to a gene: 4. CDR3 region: CASNRGESGELFF. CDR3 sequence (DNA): TGTGCCAGCAACAGGGGGGAGTCCGGGGAGCTGTTTTTT.

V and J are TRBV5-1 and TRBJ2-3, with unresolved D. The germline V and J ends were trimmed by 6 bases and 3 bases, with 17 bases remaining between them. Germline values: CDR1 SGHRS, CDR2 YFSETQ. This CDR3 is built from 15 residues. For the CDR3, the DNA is TGCGCCAGCACTACAAGCAGGATGGTGACAGATACGCAGTATTTT. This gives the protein CASTTSRMVTDTQYF.

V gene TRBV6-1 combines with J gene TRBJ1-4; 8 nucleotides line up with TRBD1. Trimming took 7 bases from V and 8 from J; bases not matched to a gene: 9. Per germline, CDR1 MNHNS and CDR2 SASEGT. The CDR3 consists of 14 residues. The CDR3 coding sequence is TGTGCCAGCACCCGGACAGGGAACCGCGAAAAACTGTTTTTT. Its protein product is CASTRTGNREKLFF.

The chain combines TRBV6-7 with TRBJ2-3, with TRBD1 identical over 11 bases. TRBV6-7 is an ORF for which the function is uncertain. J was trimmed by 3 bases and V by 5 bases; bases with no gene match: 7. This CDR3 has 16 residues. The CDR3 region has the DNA TGTGCCAGCAGTCCGGACCGGGACAGGGGGACAGATACGCAGTATTTT. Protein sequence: CASSPDRDRGTDTQYF.

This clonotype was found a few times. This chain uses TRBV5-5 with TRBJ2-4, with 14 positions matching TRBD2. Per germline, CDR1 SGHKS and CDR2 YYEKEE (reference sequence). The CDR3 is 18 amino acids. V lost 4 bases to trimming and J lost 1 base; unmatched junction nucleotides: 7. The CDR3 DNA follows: TGTGCCAGCAGCGCGGGACTAGCGGGAGTCGGGGCCAAAAACATTCAGTACTTC. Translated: CASSAGLAGVGAKNIQYF.

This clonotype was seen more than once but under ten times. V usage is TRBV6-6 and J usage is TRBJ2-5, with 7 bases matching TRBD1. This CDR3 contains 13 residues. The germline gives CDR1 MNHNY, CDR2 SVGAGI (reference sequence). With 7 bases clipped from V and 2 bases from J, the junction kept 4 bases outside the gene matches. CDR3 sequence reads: CASIRTGQETQYF. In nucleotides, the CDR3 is TGTGCCAGCATCCGGACAGGACAAGAGACCCAGTACTTC.

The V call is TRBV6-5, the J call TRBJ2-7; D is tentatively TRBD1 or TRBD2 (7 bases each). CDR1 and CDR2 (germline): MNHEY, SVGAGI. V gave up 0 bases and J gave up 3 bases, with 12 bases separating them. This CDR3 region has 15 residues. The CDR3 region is CASSYSAGGVYEQYF. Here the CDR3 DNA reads TGTGCCAGCAGTTACTCCGCAGGGGGGGTCTACGAGCAGTACTTC.

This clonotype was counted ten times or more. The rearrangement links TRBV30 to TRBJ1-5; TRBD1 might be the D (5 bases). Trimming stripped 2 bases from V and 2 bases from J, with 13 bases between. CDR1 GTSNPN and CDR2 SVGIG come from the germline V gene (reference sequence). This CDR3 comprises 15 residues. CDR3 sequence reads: CAWSLVGDGNQPQHF. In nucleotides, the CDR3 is TGTGCCTGGAGTTTAGTGGGGGACGGCAATCAGCCCCAGCATTTT.

CDR3 sequence (DNA): TGTGCCAGCAGCTTGGGGACAGAAGACCAGTACTTC. It codes for CASSLGTEDQYF. The gene calls are TRBV5-5 and TRBJ2-5; tentatively, D is TRBD1 (6 bases). The CDR3 is 12 residues long. The germline V and J ends were trimmed by 0 bases and 10 bases, with 10 bases remaining between them. Looked up from germline, CDR1 is SGHKS and CDR2 is YYEKEE (reference sequence).

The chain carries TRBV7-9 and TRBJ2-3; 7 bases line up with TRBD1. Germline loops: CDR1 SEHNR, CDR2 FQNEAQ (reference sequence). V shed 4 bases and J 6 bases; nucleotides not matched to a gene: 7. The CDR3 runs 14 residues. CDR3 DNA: TGTGCCAGCAGCTCCCGGACAGGAGAGGATACGCAGTATTTT. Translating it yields CASSSRTGEDTQYF.

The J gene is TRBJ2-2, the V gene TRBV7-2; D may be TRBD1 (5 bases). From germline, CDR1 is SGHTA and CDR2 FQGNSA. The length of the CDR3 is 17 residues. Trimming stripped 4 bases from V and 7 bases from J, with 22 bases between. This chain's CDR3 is CASSSSSGAVSFGELFF. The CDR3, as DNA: TGTGCCAGCAGCTCATCCTCTGGGGCAGTGTCGTTCGGGGAGCTGTTTTTT. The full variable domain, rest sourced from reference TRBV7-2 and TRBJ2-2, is GAGVSQSPSNKVTEKGKDVELRCDPISGHTALYWYRQSLGQGLEFLIYFQGNSAPDKSGLPSDRFSAERTGGSVSTLTIQRTQQEDSAVYLCASSSSSGAVSFGELFFGEGSRLTVL.

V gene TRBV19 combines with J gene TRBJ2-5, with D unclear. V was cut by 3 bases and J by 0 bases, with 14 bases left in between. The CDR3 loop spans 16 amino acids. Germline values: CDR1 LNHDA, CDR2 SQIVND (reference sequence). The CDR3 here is CASSIRAGRYQETQYF. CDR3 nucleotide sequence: TGTGCCAGTAGTATTCGGGCAGGAAGGTACCAAGAGACCCAGTACTTC.

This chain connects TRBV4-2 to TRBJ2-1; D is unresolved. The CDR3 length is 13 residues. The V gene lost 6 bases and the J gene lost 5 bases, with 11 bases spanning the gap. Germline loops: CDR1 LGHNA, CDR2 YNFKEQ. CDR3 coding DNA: TGTGCCAGCAGTGACGAAGCGCACAATGAGCAGTTCTTC. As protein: CASSDEAHNEQFF.

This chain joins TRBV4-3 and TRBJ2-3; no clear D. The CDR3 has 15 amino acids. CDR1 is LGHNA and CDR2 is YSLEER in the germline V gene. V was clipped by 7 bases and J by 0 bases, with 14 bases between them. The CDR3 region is CASKEEQISTDTQYF. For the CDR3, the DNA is TGCGCCAGCAAGGAAGAACAAATTAGCACAGATACGCAGTATTTT.

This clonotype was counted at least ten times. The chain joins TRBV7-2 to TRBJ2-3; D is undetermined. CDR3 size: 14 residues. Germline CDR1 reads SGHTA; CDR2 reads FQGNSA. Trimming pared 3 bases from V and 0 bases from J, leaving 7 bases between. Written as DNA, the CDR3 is TGTGCCAGCAGCTTCGGTCCAAGCACAGATACGCAGTATTTT. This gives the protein CASSFGPSTDTQYF. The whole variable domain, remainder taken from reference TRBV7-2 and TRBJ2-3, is GAGVSQSPSNKVTEKGKDVELRCDPISGHTALYWYRQSLGQGLEFLIYFQGNSAPDKSGLPSDRFSAERTGGSVSTLTIQRTQQEDSAVYLCASSFGPSTDTQYFGPGTRLTVL.

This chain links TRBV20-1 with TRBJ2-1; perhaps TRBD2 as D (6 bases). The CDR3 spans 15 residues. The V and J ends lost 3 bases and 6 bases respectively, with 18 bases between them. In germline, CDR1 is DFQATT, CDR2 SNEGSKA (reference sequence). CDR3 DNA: TGCAGTGCTAGCAGCCGTACCCTAGCGACCAATGAGCAGTTCTTC. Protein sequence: CSASSRTLATNEQFF.

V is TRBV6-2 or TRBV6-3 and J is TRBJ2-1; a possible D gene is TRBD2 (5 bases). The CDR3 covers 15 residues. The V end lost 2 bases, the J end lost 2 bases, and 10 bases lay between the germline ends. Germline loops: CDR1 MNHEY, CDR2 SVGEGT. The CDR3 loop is CASSYGSGPYNEQFF. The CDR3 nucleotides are TGTGCCAGCAGTTACGGAAGCGGCCCCTACAATGAGCAGTTCTTC.

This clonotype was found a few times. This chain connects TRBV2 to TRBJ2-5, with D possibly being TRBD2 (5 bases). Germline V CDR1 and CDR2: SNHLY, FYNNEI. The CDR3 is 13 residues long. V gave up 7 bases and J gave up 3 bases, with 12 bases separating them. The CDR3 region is CASIEGSKETQYF. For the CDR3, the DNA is TGTGCCAGCATCGAGGGCTCCAAAGAGACCCAGTACTTC.